Presented here are 31 T cell receptor beta chains from one specimen sequenced in a study of CD8+ T cells in alopecia areata. Following RNA extraction, reverse transcription yielded cDNA that acted as the sequencing template. TCRdb keeps only in-frame clones here, not all; method: immunoSEQ multiplex PCR. The table lists about 120,000 clones, about two fifths of them singletons. The sample was CD4+ T cells sorted from blood. The receptor source for this set is a human donor with alopecia areata.

This clone was detected only a few times. The J gene is TRBJ2-2, the V gene TRBV7-3, with a possible D match to TRBD1 (6 bases). Trimming took off 1 base at V and 5 bases at J, with 14 bases between the two ends. From germline, CDR1 is SGHTA and CDR2 FQGTGA. The length of the CDR3 is 16 residues. The CDR3 loop reads CASSLSQGRRTGELFF. The CDR3 DNA sequence: TGTGCCAGCAGCTTAAGTCAGGGGCGGAGGACCGGGGAGCTGTTTTTT.

This sequence joins TRBV13 and TRBJ2-1, with D unresolved. Germline V gives CDR1 PRHDT, CDR2 FYEKMQ (reference sequence). Trimming left V 5 bases short and J 6 bases short, with 8 bases between. The CDR3 extends over 12 amino acids. In nucleotides, the CDR3 is TGTGCCAGCAGCCGAAGTCTCAATGAGCAGTTCTTC. It specifies CASSRSLNEQFF. The full variable domain, its missing parts supplied by reference TRBV13 and TRBJ2-1, is AAGVIQSPRHLIKEKRETATLKCYPIPRHDTVYWYQQGPGQDPQFLISFYEKMQSDKGSIPDRFSAQQFSDYHSELNMSSLELGDSALYFCASSRSLNEQFFGPGTRLTVL.

The table lists this clone with a few counts. The J gene is TRBJ2-7, the V gene TRBV6-6; D unresolved. Trimming removed 7 bases at V and 0 bases at J, with 4 bases between. CDR3 length: 11 residues. CDR1 and CDR2 from the germline V gene are MNHNY and SVGAGI (reference sequence). The CDR3 is CASTSSYEQYF. The CDR3 DNA is TGTGCCAGCACCAGCTCCTACGAGCAGTACTTC.

This rearrangement joins TRBV5-1 to TRBJ2-7; D uncertain. The V and J ends lost 6 bases and 4 bases respectively, with 11 bases between them. Germline V gives CDR1 SGHRS, CDR2 YFSETQ. There are 12 residues in the CDR3. CDR3 sequence: CASKGKEYEQYF. CDR3 coding DNA: TGCGCCAGCAAAGGGAAGGAGTACGAGCAGTACTTC.

The chain recombines TRBV29-1 with TRBJ1-4, with a possible D match to TRBD1 (6 bases). V dropped 4 bases and J dropped 8 bases, with 23 bases sitting between them. This CDR3 comprises 16 residues. The germline CDR1 and CDR2 sequences are SQVTM and ANQGSEA. CDR3 in DNA: TGCAGCGTTGTGGGTGGGACATCAACGGTGGGGGAAAAACTGTTTTTT. Its protein product is CSVVGGTSTVGEKLFF.

V gene TRBV9 combines with J gene TRBJ1-1; possible D gene TRBD1, 5 bases. V lost 4 bases and J lost 1, with 17 bases in between. The CDR3 has 16 residues. Per the germline V gene, CDR1 is SGDLS and CDR2 is YYNGEE. The chain's CDR3 is CASSLGEGRKNTEAFF. The CDR3 DNA reads as TGTGCCAGCAGCCTAGGGGAGGGACGGAAGAACACTGAAGCTTTCTTT.

This chain links TRBV30 with TRBJ2-2; 7 bases align to TRBD1. CDR3 length equals 15 residues. Unmatched junction bases numbered 13, after V lost 5 bases and J lost 7 bases. In germline, CDR1 is GTSNPN, CDR2 SVGIG (reference sequence). The CDR3 loop reads CAWLGGATVFGELFF. The CDR3 region has the DNA TGTGCCTGGTTAGGGGGCGCGACTGTGTTCGGGGAGCTGTTTTTT.

This chain connects TRBV11-1 to TRBJ2-7; the D is unclear. Deletions cut 1 base from V and 2 bases from J, with 12 bases between. The length of the CDR3 is 15 residues. Germline CDR1 reads SGHAT; CDR2 reads FQDESV (reference sequence). The chain's CDR3 is CASSLEVTSAYEQYF. The CDR3 DNA reads TGTGCCAGCAGCTTAGAAGTCACCTCAGCCTACGAGCAGTACTTC.

This chain joins TRBV6-6 and TRBJ2-1; tentative D call: TRBD1 (5 bases). Trimming pared 7 bases from V and 8 bases from J, leaving 12 bases between. There are 12 residues in the CDR3. From germline, CDR1 is MNHNY and CDR2 SVGAGI (reference sequence). This CDR3 is CASKTARDEQFF. CDR3 sequence (DNA): TGTGCCAGCAAGACGGCCAGGGATGAGCAGTTCTTC.

V is TRBV29-1 and J is TRBJ1-2, with D possibly TRBD1 on 6 matching bases. V lost 4 bases and J lost 2, with 8 bases in between. The CDR3 covers 12 residues. Germline lookup yields CDR1 SQVTM and CDR2 ANQGSEA. DNA for the CDR3: TGCAGCGTTGCCCAGGGGAACTATGGCTACACCTTC. This translates into CSVAQGNYGYTF. The full variable domain, completed using reference TRBV29-1 and TRBJ1-2, is SAVISQKPSRDICQRGTSLTIQCQVDSQVTMMFWYRQQPGQSLTLIATANQGSEATYESGFVIDKFPISRPNLTFSTLTVSNMSPEDSSIYLCSVAQGNYGYTFGSGTRLTVV.

The J gene is TRBJ1-2, the V gene TRBV29-1, with 7 positions matching TRBD1. CDR3 length: 12 amino acids. The V gene end was trimmed by 7 bases and the J gene end by 7 bases; junction bases not matched to a gene: 9. Germline V CDR1 and CDR2: SQVTM, ANQGSEA. The CDR3 sequence is CSADRVSGGYTF. CDR3 bases: TGCAGCGCTGACAGGGTTTCGGGTGGCTACACCTTC.

The rearrangement joins TRBV27 to TRBJ2-7, with 11 bases matching TRBD2. J was trimmed by 3 bases and V by 6 bases; bases with no gene match: 19. Germline V CDR1 and CDR2: MNHEY, SMNVEV (reference sequence). The CDR3 has 19 amino acids. The CDR3 here is CASSVSPGTSGPVFYEQYF. DNA for the CDR3: TGTGCCAGCAGCGTCTCCCCCGGGACTAGCGGACCCGTTTTCTACGAGCAGTACTTC.

V gene TRBV18 combines with J gene TRBJ2-3; unclear D gene. V was pared by 2 bases and J by 4 bases, with 4 bases between. Germline CDR1 KGHSH, CDR2 LQKENI. This CDR3 comprises 12 residues. The CDR3 nucleotides read TGTGCCAGCTCACCATTCCCAGATACGCAGTATTTT. This codes for CASSPFPDTQYF.

The J gene is TRBJ2-5, the V gene TRBV29-1; 9 positions match TRBD1. Germline V gene lookup returns CDR1 SQVTM and CDR2 ANQGSEA. CDR3 length: 13 amino acids. The V segment lost 7 bases and the J segment 5 bases; nucleotides outside the gene matches: 8. The CDR3, as DNA: TGCAGCGCGACGACAGGGGGAGGGGAGACCCAGTACTTC. Translation: CSATTGGGETQYF.

The chain joins TRBV14 to TRBJ2-6, with a weak D call TRBD1 (6 bases). The CDR3 contains 15 residues. Between the trimmed V and J ends, which lost 3 bases and 4 bases, there was a span of 10 bases. CDR1 and CDR2 (germline): SGHDN, FVKESK. This CDR3 reads CASSHSGVGANVLTF. CDR3 sequence (DNA): TGTGCCAGCAGCCACTCAGGGGTCGGGGCCAACGTCCTGACTTTC. The full variable domain, completed using reference TRBV14 and TRBJ2-6, is EAGVTQFPSHSVIEKGQTVTLRCDPISGHDNLYWYRRVMGKEIKFLLHFVKESKQDESGMPNNRFLAERTGGTYSTLKVQPAELEDSGVYFCASSHSGVGANVLTFGAGSRLTVL.

The CDR3 nucleotides read TGCGCCAGCAGGCCTCAAGCGGGGACAGATACGCAGTATTTT. Amino acid sequence: CASRPQAGTDTQYF. V and J are TRBV5-1 and TRBJ2-3, with 7 nucleotides matching TRBD2. V trimming: 5 bases; J trimming: 3 bases; junction bases outside the gene matches: 6. The CDR3 runs to 14 residues. Germline V gene data show CDR1 as SGHRS and CDR2 as YFSETQ. Full variable domain (missing parts from reference TRBV5-1 and TRBJ2-3): KAGVTQTPRYLIKTRGQQVTLSCSPISGHRSVSWYQQTPGQGLQFLFEYFSETQRNKGNFPGRFSGRQFSNSRSEMNVSTLELGDSALYLCASRPQAGTDTQYFGPGTRLTVL.

The gene calls are TRBV5-4 and TRBJ2-4, with a tentative D call TRBD1 (6 bases). The germline CDR1 and CDR2 sequences are SGHNT and YYREEE (reference sequence). V dropped 2 bases and J dropped 6 bases, with 12 bases sitting between them. This CDR3 spans 14 amino acids. CDR3 sequence (DNA): TGTGCCAGCAGCTTCACAGGGAATAGAAACATTCAGTACTTC. Translated: CASSFTGNRNIQYF.

The chain has TRBV9 and TRBJ2-3; D not resolved. From germline, CDR1 is SGDLS and CDR2 YYNGEE. The CDR3 is 14 residues long. The V gene lost 1 base and the J gene lost 2 bases, with 8 bases spanning the gap. The chain's CDR3 is CASSVRQATDTQYF. DNA of the CDR3: TGTGCCAGCAGCGTAAGGCAGGCCACAGATACGCAGTATTTT.

The chain carries TRBV29-1 and TRBJ2-7, with D maybe TRBD1 (6 bases). Germline V CDR1 and CDR2: SQVTM, ANQGSEA. The CDR3 sequence is 14 residues long. V lost 4 bases and J lost 0, with 13 bases in between. The CDR3 DNA is TGCAGCGTTGCAAACAGGGCTTTCTCCTACGAGCAGTACTTC. It encodes CSVANRAFSYEQYF.

The chain has TRBV4-3 and TRBJ2-5; D is uncertain. The germline gives CDR1 LGHNA, CDR2 YSLEER. This CDR3 has 14 residues. V was pared by 1 base and J by 5 bases, with 11 bases between. The CDR3 nucleotides are TGCGCCAGCAGCCAAGCGCTAGGAATCGAGACCCAGTACTTC. Protein product: CASSQALGIETQYF.

The chain employs TRBV9 and TRBJ2-7; D may be TRBD2 (6 bases). Germline V gene sequence: CDR1 SGDLS, CDR2 YYNGEE. The CDR3 covers 16 residues. V lost 0 bases, J lost 0 bases, and 13 bases lay in between. CDR3 amino acids: CASSVGGTQGSYEQYF. DNA for the CDR3: TGTGCCAGCAGCGTAGGCGGGACTCAAGGCTCCTACGAGCAGTACTTC.

This clone has a single count. The same CDR3 also results from other DNA sequences found in this sample. The V and J genes are TRBV30 and TRBJ2-3; 10 positions agree with TRBD1. This CDR3 region has 12 residues. With 7 bases clipped from V and 6 bases from J, the junction kept 4 bases outside the gene matches. Germline values: CDR1 GTSNPN, CDR2 SVGIG (reference sequence). The CDR3, as DNA: TGTGCCTTCGGACAGGGGGTGGATACGCAGTATTTT. It codes for CAFGQGVDTQYF.

This clone has just a few counts. The rearrangement links TRBV28 to TRBJ1-1; 10 nucleotides line up with TRBD1. Trimming cost V 7 bases and J 3 bases; bases outside gene matches: 8. Germline V gene sequence: CDR1 MDHEN, CDR2 SYDVKM. CDR3 size: 15 residues. DNA of the CDR3: TGTGCCAGCAACGAGCTGACAGGGGGCCACACTGAAGCTTTCTTT. The encoded protein is CASNELTGGHTEAFF.

This clone was counted a single time. V and J are TRBV7-2 and TRBJ2-7; 8 positions match TRBD2. This CDR3 has 16 amino acids. The germline V gene encodes CDR1 SGHTA and CDR2 FQGNSA. The ends lost 7 bases at V and 2 bases at J; junction bases unmatched: 13. The CDR3 sequence: CASIPSRTSGPYEQYF. The CDR3 DNA reads as TGTGCCAGCATACCCTCCCGAACTAGCGGCCCCTACGAGCAGTACTTC.

The sample holds a few counts of this clone. The chain joins TRBV29-1 to TRBJ2-1, with a possible D match to TRBD1 (5 bases). Germline V gives CDR1 SQVTM, CDR2 ANQGSEA. The CDR3 is 15 residues long. Between the trimmed V and J ends, which lost 3 bases and 0 bases, there was a span of 12 bases. In DNA, the CDR3 is TGCAGCGTTGAGGGGCACGACAACTCCTACAATGAGCAGTTCTTC. Encoded protein: CSVEGHDNSYNEQFF.

This clone occurred a few times. V gene TRBV29-1 combines with J gene TRBJ1-4; D remains ambiguous. V was shortened by 7 bases and J by 3 bases, with 12 bases between the two germline ends. The CDR3 is made up of 13 amino acids. Germline V lookup: CDR1 SQVTM, CDR2 ANQGSEA. The CDR3 loop reads CSAGRGSNEKLFF. The CDR3 DNA reads as TGCAGCGCCGGACGGGGTTCTAATGAAAAACTGTTTTTT. Based on the CDR3 plus reference TRBV29-1 and TRBJ1-4, the full variable domain is SAVISQKPSRDICQRGTSLTIQCQVDSQVTMMFWYRQQPGQSLTLIATANQGSEATYESGFVIDKFPISRPNLTFSTLTVSNMSPEDSSIYLCSAGRGSNEKLFFGSGTQLSVL.

V gene TRBV7-2 combines with J gene TRBJ1-4; no clear D gene. Trimming took 0 bases from V and 5 from J, leaving 7 bases between them. Germline values: CDR1 SGHTA, CDR2 FQGNSA. This CDR3 contains 14 residues. For the CDR3, the DNA is TGTGCCAGCAGCTTAGCGGGCCCGAATGAAAAACTGTTTTTT. It translates to CASSLAGPNEKLFF. Full variable domain (rest looked up from reference TRBV7-2 and TRBJ1-4): GAGVSQSPSNKVTEKGKDVELRCDPISGHTALYWYRQSLGQGLEFLIYFQGNSAPDKSGLPSDRFSAERTGGSVSTLTIQRTQQEDSAVYLCASSLAGPNEKLFFGSGTQLSVL.

This clone occurred a few times. The rearrangement uses TRBV29-1 and TRBJ2-1; 7 bases are a match to TRBD1. This CDR3 is 13 amino acids long. J gave up 7 bases and V 2 bases, and 5 bases lay outside the gene matches. Per germline, CDR1 SQVTM and CDR2 ANQGSEA. Here the CDR3 reads CSVESYRGNEQFF. CDR3 sequence (DNA): TGCAGCGTTGAATCGTACAGGGGTAATGAGCAGTTCTTC.

Only a few counts were recorded for this clone. V gene TRBV29-1 combines with J gene TRBJ1-1, with D maybe TRBD1 (5 bases). Looked up from germline, CDR1 is SQVTM and CDR2 is ANQGSEA. Trimming pared 7 bases from V and 2 bases from J, leaving 11 bases between. The CDR3 spans 12 residues. In DNA form, the CDR3 reads TGCAGCGGTGGGGGGTTTAACACTGAAGCTTTCTTT. Its protein product is CSGGGFNTEAFF.

The chain combines TRBV30 with TRBJ2-5; tentative D call: TRBD1 (5 bases). Germline-derived CDR1 and CDR2 are GTSNPN and SVGIG (reference sequence). This CDR3 has 13 residues. Deletions cut 0 bases from V and 4 bases from J, with 9 bases between. The CDR3 region is CAWSVQVRETQYF. For the CDR3, the DNA is TGTGCCTGGAGTGTACAGGTGCGAGAGACCCAGTACTTC.

V and J are TRBV29-1 and TRBJ1-2; 7 bases are a match to TRBD1. The CDR3 is made up of 19 amino acids. J lost 0 bases, V lost 7 bases, and 23 bases had no gene match. Germline-derived CDR1 and CDR2 are SQVTM and ANQGSEA. CDR3 sequence (DNA): TGCAGCGCTATGCCCCGCTATAGGGGACAGACTATCCCTAACTATGGCTACACCTTC. This translates into CSAMPRYRGQTIPNYGYTF.